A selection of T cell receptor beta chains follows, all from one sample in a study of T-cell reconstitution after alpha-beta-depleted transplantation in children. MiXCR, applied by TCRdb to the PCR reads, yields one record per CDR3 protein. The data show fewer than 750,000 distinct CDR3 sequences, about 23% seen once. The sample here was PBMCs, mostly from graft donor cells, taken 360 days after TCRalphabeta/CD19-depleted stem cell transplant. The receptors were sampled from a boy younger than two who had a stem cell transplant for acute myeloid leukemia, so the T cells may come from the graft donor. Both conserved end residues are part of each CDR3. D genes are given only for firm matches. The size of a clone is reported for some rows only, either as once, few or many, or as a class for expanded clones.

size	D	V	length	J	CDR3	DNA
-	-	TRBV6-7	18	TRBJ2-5	CACSFVPQTLRFQETQYF	TGTGCCTGCAGTTTTGTCCCCCAAACACTACGTTTCCAAGAGACCCAGTACTTC
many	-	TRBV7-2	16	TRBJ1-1	CASSSGRGRGNTEAFF	TGTGCCAGCAGCTCAGGGCGGGGGCGGGGGAACACTGAAGCTTTCTTT
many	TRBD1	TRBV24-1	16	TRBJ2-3	CATSDRRTGVTDTQYF	TGTGCCACCAGTGATCGCCGGACAGGGGTCACAGATACGCAGTATTTT
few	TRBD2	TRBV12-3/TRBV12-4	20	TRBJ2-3	CASSSAGTSVRLGLTDTQYF	TGTGCCAGCAGTTCAGCCGGGACTAGCGTACGGCTGGGTCTCACAGATACGCAGTATTTT
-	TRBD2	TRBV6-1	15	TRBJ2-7	CASSGLAGGPYEQYF	TGTGCCAGCAGTGGTCTAGCGGGGGGCCCCTACGAGCAGTACTTC
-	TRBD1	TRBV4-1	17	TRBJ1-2	CARSFWLEDRSLYGYTF	TGTGCCAGGAGCTTTTGGCTGGAGGACAGGAGCCTCTATGGCTACACCTTC
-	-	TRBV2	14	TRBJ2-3	CAGPSPSSTDTQYF	TGTGCCGGACCCTCCCCCTCTAGCACAGATACGCAGTATTTT
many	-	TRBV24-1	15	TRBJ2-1	CATSDSDPSYNEQFF	TGTGCCACCAGTGATTCTGACCCGTCCTACAATGAGCAGTTCTTC
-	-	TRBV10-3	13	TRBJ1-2	CAISGDPNYGYTF	TGTGCCATCAGTGGGGACCCTAACTATGGCTACACCTTC
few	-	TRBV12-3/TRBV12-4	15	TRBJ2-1	CASSPRLVAYNEQFF	TGTGCCAGCAGTCCTAGACTAGTCGCCTACAATGAGCAGTTCTTC
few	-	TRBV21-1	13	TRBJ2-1	CASGETADNEQFF	TGTGCCAGCGGGGAAACGGCGGACAATGAGCAGTTCTTC
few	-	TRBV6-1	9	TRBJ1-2	CASGRENTF	TGTGCCAGCGGAAGGGAAAACACCTTC
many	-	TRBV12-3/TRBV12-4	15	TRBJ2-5	CASSIPRGAEETQYF	TGTGCCAGCAGTATCCCCCGGGGGGCGGAAGAGACCCAGTACTTC
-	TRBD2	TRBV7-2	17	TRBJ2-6	CASSLNGGNSGANVLTF	TGTGCCAGCAGCTTAAACGGGGGGAACTCTGGGGCCAACGTCCTGACTTTC
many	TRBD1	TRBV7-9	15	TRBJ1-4	CASSLGTGENEKLFF	TGTGCCAGCAGCTTAGGCACAGGGGAGAATGAAAAACTGTTTTTT
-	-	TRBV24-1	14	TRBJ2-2	CATSDPAGAEELFF	TGTGCCACCAGTGATCCCGCCGGGGCAGAGGAGCTGTTTTTT
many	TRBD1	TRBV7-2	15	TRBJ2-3	CASSRQGWGTDTQYF	TGTGCCAGCAGCCGACAGGGATGGGGCACAGATACGCAGTATTTT
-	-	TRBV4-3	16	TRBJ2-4	CASSQIGEEGKNIQYF	TGCGCCAGCAGCCAAATTGGGGAAGAGGGCAAAAACATTCAGTACTTC
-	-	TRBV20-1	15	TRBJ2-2	CSARADTSNTGELFF	TGCAGTGCTAGAGCCGACACCTCGAACACCGGGGAGCTGTTTTTT
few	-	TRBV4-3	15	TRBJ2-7	CASSQDRAPSYEQYF	TGCGCCAGCAGCCAAGACAGGGCCCCCTCCTACGAGCAGTACTTC
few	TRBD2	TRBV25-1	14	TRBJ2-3	CASSEWGGTDTQYF	TGTGCCAGCAGTGAATGGGGGGGTACAGATACGCAGTATTTT
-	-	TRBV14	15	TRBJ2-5	CASSQGTGTQETQYF	TGTGCCAGCAGCCAGGGCACAGGGACCCAAGAGACCCAGTACTTC
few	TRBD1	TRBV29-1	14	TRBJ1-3	CSVEGQHSGNTIYF	TGCAGCGTGGAGGGACAGCACTCTGGAAACACCATATATTTT
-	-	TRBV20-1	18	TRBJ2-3	CSARDHHGQRNGGDTQYF	TGCAGTGCTAGAGATCACCATGGACAGAGGAATGGTGGAGATACGCAGTATTTT
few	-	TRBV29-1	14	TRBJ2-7	CSVGERGSTYEQYF	TGCAGCGTTGGGGAAAGGGGTAGTACCTACGAGCAGTACTTC
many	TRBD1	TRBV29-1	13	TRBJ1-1	CSVRQGMNTEAFF	TGCAGCGTCCGACAGGGAATGAACACTGAAGCTTTCTTT
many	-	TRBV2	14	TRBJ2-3	CASSAGGLADTQYF	TGTGCCAGCAGTGCGGGGGGCCTGGCAGATACGCAGTATTTT
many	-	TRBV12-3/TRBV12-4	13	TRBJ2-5	CASSSLRGETQYF	TGTGCCAGCAGTAGCCTGCGCGGTGAGACCCAGTACTTC
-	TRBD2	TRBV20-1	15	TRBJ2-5	CSARNPLAGEETQYF	TGCAGTGCTAGAAACCCACTAGCGGGGGAGGAGACCCAGTACTTC
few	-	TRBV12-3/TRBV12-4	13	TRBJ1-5	CASSLKPNQPQHF	TGTGCCAGCAGCCTCAAGCCTAATCAACCCCAGCATTTT
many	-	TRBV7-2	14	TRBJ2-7	CASSLETRSYEQYF	TGTGCCAGCAGCTTAGAAACTCGAAGCTACGAGCAGTACTTC
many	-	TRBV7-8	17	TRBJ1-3	CASSFSRGLTSGNTIYF	TGTGCCAGCAGCTTTTCCCGTGGACTGACCTCTGGAAACACCATATATTTT
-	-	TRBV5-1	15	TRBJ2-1	CASSLVPNSGNEQFF	TGCGCCAGCAGCTTGGTTCCAAACTCGGGCAATGAGCAGTTCTTC
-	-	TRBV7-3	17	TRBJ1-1	CASSLRGWGTYATEAFF	TGTGCCAGCAGCTTAAGAGGCTGGGGGACCTACGCCACTGAAGCTTTCTTT
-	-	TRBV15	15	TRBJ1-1	CATSRDTFRVTEAFF	TGTGCCACCAGCAGAGACACGTTCAGGGTTACTGAAGCTTTCTTT
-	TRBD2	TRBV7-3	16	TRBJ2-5	CASSSSGLARKETQYF	TGTGCCAGCAGCTCCTCGGGACTAGCGAGGAAAGAGACCCAGTACTTC
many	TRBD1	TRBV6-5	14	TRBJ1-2	CASSYLGQGYGYTF	TGTGCCAGCAGTTACCTAGGACAGGGCTATGGCTACACCTTC
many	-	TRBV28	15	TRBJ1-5	CASSPAKGPHQPQHF	TGTGCCAGCAGTCCGGCTAAGGGCCCTCATCAGCCCCAGCATTTT
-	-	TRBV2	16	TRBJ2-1	CASSVPPGGRNNEQFF	TGTGCCAGCAGTGTCCCCCCGGGGGGCCGCAATAATGAGCAGTTCTTC
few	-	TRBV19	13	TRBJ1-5	CASTGGMDQPQHF	TGTGCCAGTACGGGGGGCATGGATCAGCCCCAGCATTTT
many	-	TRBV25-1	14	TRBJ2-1	CASSLAGKGDEQFF	TGTGCCAGCAGTCTGGCGGGGAAAGGTGATGAGCAGTTCTTC
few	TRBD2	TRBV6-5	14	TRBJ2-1	CASSHLAGGHEQFF	TGTGCCAGCAGTCACCTAGCGGGGGGTCATGAGCAGTTCTTC
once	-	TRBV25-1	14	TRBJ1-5	CASSEATFGQPQHF	TGTGCCAGCAGTGAAGCTACATTCGGCCAGCCCCAGCATTTT
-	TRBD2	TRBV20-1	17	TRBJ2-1	CSARDRGGLSSYNEQFF	TGCAGTGCTAGAGATCGGGGGGGGTTGTCCTCCTACAATGAGCAGTTCTTC
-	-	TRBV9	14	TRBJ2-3	CASSVLALTDTQYF	TGTGCCAGCAGCGTCCTAGCGTTGACAGATACGCAGTATTTT